This TCR beta chain stems from a study of shared clonotypes between healthy human individuals. Naive CD8 cells were CD45RO-negative, positively selected for CCR7, excluding terminally differentiated effector memory CD45RA+ cells. Study outcomes and limitations: Depth was large, yet rarefaction showed that sorted-subset sequencing was incomplete. Generally, naive subsets (rather than memory subsets) showed larger estimated richness.

This CDR3 is built from 16 residues. The V end lost 1 base, the J end lost 3 bases, and 13 bases lay between the germline ends. Germline CDR1 MDHEN, CDR2 SYDVKM. Genomic DNA of each subset was evenly split across several immunoSEQ plates. Some clones are missing from TCRdb's copy, which holds only in-frame ones; the method was immunoSEQ multiplex PCR. The sample has around 620,000 clones, roughly 96% seen once. Note on this clone: Its antigen is not identified.

What was sequenced was naive CD8+ T cells sorted from blood. The TCR originated in a woman aged 30 to 39 in good health. This chain uses TRBV28 with TRBJ1-5; D unclear. For the CDR3, the DNA is TGTGCCAGCAGTTTATTGCCGATTAACCCCAATCAGCCCCAGCATTTT. Amino acids: CASSLLPINPNQPQHF.